This entry features one T cell receptor (beta chain) sequence. The data stem from a study of tumor-infiltrating lymphocytes in oesophageal squamous cell carcinoma. The CDR3 loop spans 19 amino acids. The germline V gene has CDR1 SEHNR and CDR2 FQNEAQ (reference sequence). Between the trimmed V and J ends, which lost 4 bases and 2 bases, there was a span of 27 bases. TCRdb re-analysed the PCR reads in MiXCR, keeping a single row per CDR3 protein. The sample carries about 20,000 distinct CDR3 sequences, around 38% recorded once. Sequencing used normal esophageal tissue next to the tumor. This clonotype was obtained from a male donor with esophageal squamous cell carcinoma. The genes are TRBV7-9 and TRBJ2-7; D is perhaps TRBD1 (6 bases). CDR3 protein: CASSSIRTLTGGRAYEQYF. CDR3 bases: TGTGCCAGCAGCTCGATCCGTACCCTGACAGGTGGTAGGGCCTACGAGCAGTACTTC.